This TCR beta chain appears in the sequencing data of a study of response to subunit inactivated influenza vaccine (dated by TCRdb to 2017 to 2018). About the investigation overall: Deep quantitative T cell receptor repertoire profiling was used in the study to track responses to a trivalent subunit inactivated influenza vaccine.

Overall results and qualifications from the work: It was suggested by the authors that each seasonal influenza vaccination may recruit only a limited number of new T cells.

The library was obtained by RT-PCR. The reads were generated on an Illumina HiSeq 2500. TCRdb took the public reads, trimmed them with fastp at Q25, ran MiXCR for clone calling and kept in-frame beta chains. When rows share a CDR3 protein, they turn into one entry using the most common DNA and genes. This sample is represented by more than 600,000 distinct CDR3 sequences; under 20% of them were singletons. The top ten hold roughly 10% of the sample. Trimming costs V 5 bases and J 7 bases, and their ends lie 18 bases apart. Measured from the cysteine to the phenylalanine, the CDR3 is 15 residues long. The only DNA kept is the CDR3, 45 bases in frame from the first base. For CDR1 and CDR2, the germline V gene lists SGHVS and FQNEAQ. With regard to this clonotype: It lacks a known antigen. Base-call qualities are not available, and no considerably larger clone is one nucleotide away.

The TCR sequence derives from a middle-aged man who received an inactivated influenza vaccine. Donor details come from another sample of the same person, matched by shared clones. Sequenced material: PBMCs from blood, taken 4 to 6 days after vaccination. The chain joins TRBV7-8 to TRBJ1-5, with TRBD1 as a weak D call on 5 bases. The DNA reads TGTGCCAGCAGCCTGCTTCCTGGGGGTGACCAGCCCCAGCATTTT. Its product reads: CASSLLPGGDQPQHF.